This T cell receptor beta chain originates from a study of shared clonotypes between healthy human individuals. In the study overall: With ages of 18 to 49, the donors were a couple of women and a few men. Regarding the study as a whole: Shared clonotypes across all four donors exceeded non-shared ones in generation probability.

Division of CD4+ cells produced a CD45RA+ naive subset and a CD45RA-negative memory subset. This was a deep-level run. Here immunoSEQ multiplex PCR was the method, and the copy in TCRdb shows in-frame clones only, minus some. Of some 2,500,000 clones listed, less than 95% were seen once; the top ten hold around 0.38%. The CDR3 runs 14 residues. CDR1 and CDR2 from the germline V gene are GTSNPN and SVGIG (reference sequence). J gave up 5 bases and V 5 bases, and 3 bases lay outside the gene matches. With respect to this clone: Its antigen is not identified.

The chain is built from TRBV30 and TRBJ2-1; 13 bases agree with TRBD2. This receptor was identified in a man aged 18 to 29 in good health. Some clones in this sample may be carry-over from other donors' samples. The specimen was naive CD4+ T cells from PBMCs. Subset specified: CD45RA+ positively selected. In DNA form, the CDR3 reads TGTGCCTGGGGGACTAGCGGGGCTGACAATGAGCAGTTCTTC. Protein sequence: CAWGTSGADNEQFF.